This T cell receptor beta chain was sequenced for a study of patients and donors after allogeneic stem cell transplantation (dated by TCRdb to the early 2020s). Looking up the germline V gene yields CDR1 SGHDT and CDR2 YYEEEE. There are 13 amino acids in the CDR3, from cysteine to phenylalanine inclusive. Only CDR3 DNA is held: 39 bases, read in frame from base 1. Trimming takes 0 bases from V and 6 bases from J, and the germline ends sit 10 bases apart. The library was obtained by RT-PCR. Instrument on record: NextSeq 550. TCRdb reprocessed the public reads (quality trimming at Q25 with fastp, clone calling with MiXCR) and kept in-frame beta chains. Each CDR3 protein gets just one entry, which takes the most common genes and DNA from the rows behind it. The sample table shows some 880,000 distinct CDR3 sequences, and 15% to 20% are seen once. The top ten constitute 6% of the sample. Notes on this clonotype: There is no known antigen for this receptor. It has no much larger one-base neighbor in the sample; base qualities were not kept.

In this chain, TRBV5-6 is recombined with TRBJ2-7; no confident D gene assignment can be made. The receptor was derived from a human donor who was either an allogeneic HSCT recipient or a stem cell or donor lymphocyte infusion donor (not recorded which). It is not recorded whose cells these are; they may come from a transplant donor. Material for sequencing was blood, either unsorted or a sorted T cell fraction (not recorded which). The CDR3 in this case is CASSLVPTSEQYF. The bases are TGTGCCAGCAGCTTGGTCCCAACAAGCGAGCAGTACTTC. When the CDR3 is completed using the reference TRBV5-6 and TRBJ2-7 genes on either side, the full variable domain is DAGVTQSPTHLIKTRGQQVTLRCSPKSGHDTVSWYQQALGQGPQFIFQYYEEEERQRGNFPDRFSGHQFPNYSSELNVNALLLGDSALYLCASSLVPTSEQYFGPGTRLTVT.